The 8 T cell receptor beta chains presented below share a single source sample, sequenced in a study of blood T cell repertoires in COVID-19. TCRdb's copy holds only in-frame clones and misses some; the assay was immunoSEQ multiplex PCR. The sample holds about 180,000 clones, around 88% seen once. The sample comprised PBMCs or T cells enriched from blood (not recorded which). The receptors were gathered from a woman younger than 45 who had recovered from COVID-19.

Only a few counts were recorded for this clone. The rearrangement uses TRBV6-1 and TRBJ2-7; 9 bases are shared with TRBD1. The trim removed 1 base at V and 2 bases at J, leaving 3 bases unmatched. The CDR3 has 15 residues. The germline V gene has CDR1 MNHNS and CDR2 SASEGT. As DNA, the CDR3 is TGTGCCAGCAGTGAAGGGACAGGGGTTCCCTACGAGCAGTACTTC. Translated: CASSEGTGVPYEQYF.

The V call is TRBV4-1, the J call TRBJ2-5; TRBD2 aligns across 9 bases. The CDR3 contains 14 residues. V was pared by 4 bases and J by 0 bases, with 0 bases of the junction left unmatched. Germline V gene data show CDR1 as MGHRA and CDR2 as YSYEKL. Here the CDR3 DNA reads TGCGCCAGCAGCCTAGCGGGGGACCAAGAGACCCAGTACTTC. Encoded protein: CASSLAGDQETQYF.

The chain recombines TRBV11-2 with TRBJ2-6; D perhaps matches TRBD2 (5 bases). CDR1 and CDR2 from the germline V gene are SGHAT and FQNNGV. V was trimmed by 0 bases and J by 2 bases, leaving 8 bases between them. This CDR3 comprises 16 residues. The CDR3 DNA reads TGTGCCAGCAGCTTAGATTCCGGGACTGGGGCCAACGTCCTGACTTTC. Protein: CASSLDSGTGANVLTF.

This chain links TRBV10-2 with TRBJ2-1; 7 bases map to TRBD1. There are 15 residues in the CDR3. V was pared by 2 bases and J by 8 bases, with 9 bases of the junction left unmatched. Germline V CDR1 and CDR2: WSHSY, SAAADI. The CDR3: CASSEVGRTGDEQFF. The CDR3 region has the DNA TGCGCCAGCAGTGAGGTGGGACGGACAGGCGATGAGCAGTTCTTC.

The CDR3 loop is CASSFGNTIYF. The CDR3 DNA sequence: TGTGCCAGCAGTTTCGGGAACACCATATATTTT. The chain has TRBV28 and TRBJ1-3; D not resolved. Trimming left V 3 bases short and J 7 bases short, with 4 bases between. This CDR3 spans 11 amino acids. Germline V CDR1 and CDR2: MDHEN, SYDVKM.

The chain joins TRBV28 to TRBJ1-1; weak D call: TRBD1 (6 bases). Trimming removed 3 bases from V and 5 bases from J, with 10 bases in between. Germline loops: CDR1 MDHEN, CDR2 SYDVKM. CDR3 size: 13 residues. Here the CDR3 reads CASSLRGMTEAFF. DNA of the CDR3: TGTGCCAGCAGTTTGAGGGGGATGACTGAAGCTTTCTTT.

This chain links TRBV29-1 with TRBJ2-1, with a tentative D call TRBD1 (5 bases). Trimming pared 0 bases from V and 6 bases from J, leaving 15 bases between. This CDR3 comprises 15 residues. In germline, CDR1 is SQVTM, CDR2 ANQGSEA. The CDR3 here is CSVEDLVGRGNEQFF. The CDR3 DNA is TGCAGCGTTGAAGATCTTGTGGGAAGGGGCAATGAGCAGTTCTTC.

This clone came up once. This CDR3 is CASDREMNTEAFF. Here the CDR3 DNA reads TGTGCCTCGGACAGGGAAATGAACACTGAAGCTTTCTTT. V is TRBV30 and J is TRBJ1-1, with 8 bases matching TRBD1. The CDR3 runs to 13 residues. V gave up 7 bases and J gave up 0 bases; unmatched junction bases: 4. The germline V gene encodes CDR1 GTSNPN and CDR2 SVGIG (reference sequence).